Listed here are 15 T cell receptor beta chains from one sample, sequenced in a study of identical twins (dated by TCRdb to between 2015 and 2016). The library was obtained by 5' RACE. This sample was sequenced with an Illumina HiSeq 2000. The public sequencing data were trimmed at Q25 with fastp and processed into clonotypes with MiXCR by TCRdb, which kept only in-frame beta chains. Every CDR3 protein is listed once, alongside the most common genes and DNA of its rows. This sample lists 250,000 or so distinct CDR3 sequences; around 8.3% were detected once. The ten largest clones add up to 3% to 3.5% of the sample. The data were also submitted as part of a second study, on yellow fever vaccine responses in identical twins.

Sequencing used CD8+ T cells sorted from blood. The source of these receptors is a young woman in good health.

This clonotype has ten or more counts. The chain couples TRBV12-3 or TRBV12-4 to TRBJ2-1; tentatively, D is TRBD2 (6 bases). Trimming removed 5 bases at V and 4 bases at J, with 18 bases between. This CDR3 is 16 amino acids long. The CDR3 reads CASSPGLPIEYNEQFF. In DNA form, the CDR3 reads TGTGCCAGCAGTCCGGGACTCCCTATTGAGTACAATGAGCAGTTCTTC.

The gene calls are TRBV27 and TRBJ2-3; 9 bases match TRBD2. V shed 0 bases and J 7 bases; nucleotides not matched to a gene: 5. Germline-derived CDR1 and CDR2 are MNHEY and SMNVEV (reference sequence). The CDR3 covers 15 residues. CDR3 region: CASSLSLAGLNTQYF. The CDR3 DNA reads TGTGCCAGCAGTTTATCCCTAGCGGGGCTCAATACGCAGTATTTT.

This clonotype was seen a handful of times. The gene calls are TRBV7-8 and TRBJ2-7; D assignment may be TRBD1 or TRBD2 (5 bases each). Germline loops: CDR1 SGHVS, CDR2 FQNEAQ. The ends were cut back, 5 bases at V and 0 bases at J, with 11 bases in the middle. This CDR3 has 14 amino acids. CDR3 protein: CASSRDGSSYEQYF. The CDR3 DNA is TGTGCCAGCAGCCGGGACGGTAGCTCCTACGAGCAGTACTTC.

This clonotype showed up just a few times. This chain connects TRBV15 to TRBJ2-2; tentatively, D is TRBD2 (6 bases). The CDR3 extends over 14 amino acids. V lost 1 base and J 4 bases, leaving 7 bases between the germline ends. In germline, CDR1 is LNHNV, CDR2 YYDKDF (reference sequence). The CDR3 here is CATSRGGVTGELFF. As DNA, the CDR3 is TGTGCCACCAGCAGAGGGGGGGTCACCGGGGAGCTGTTTTTT.

Many counts were recorded for this clonotype. This rearrangement joins TRBV12-3 or TRBV12-4 to TRBJ2-2; D possibly corresponds to TRBD2 (5 bases). V shed 7 bases and J shed 4 bases, with 10 bases lying between them. The CDR3 has 13 residues. The CDR3 region has the DNA TGTGCCAGCACCCGAGGGATCACCGGGGAGCTGTTTTTT. Its protein product is CASTRGITGELFF.

The chain carries TRBV29-1 and TRBJ1-2, with 7 positions matching TRBD1. The CDR3 covers 12 residues. Germline V gives CDR1 SQVTM, CDR2 ANQGSEA. With 6 bases clipped from V and 7 bases from J, the junction kept 8 bases outside the gene matches. CDR3 sequence (DNA): TGCAGCGTCCCCCGGGACAGATCTGGCTACACCTTC. Its protein product is CSVPRDRSGYTF.

This clonotype has at least ten counts. This sequence joins TRBV10-2 and TRBJ2-3, with 9 bases lining up with TRBD2. Per germline, CDR1 WSHSY and CDR2 SAAADI. The CDR3 is 16 residues long. V lost 7 bases and J lost 5; bases outside the gene matches: 13. The CDR3 here is CASIPEASGTGDTQYF. Written as DNA, the CDR3 is TGCGCCAGCATCCCGGAGGCTAGCGGGACCGGAGATACGCAGTATTTT.

This clonotype came up a few times. The J gene is TRBJ2-3, the V gene TRBV5-5; D is undetermined. The CDR3 spans 14 residues. V lost 4 bases, J lost 1 base, and 10 bases lay in between. CDR1 SGHKS and CDR2 YYEKEE come from the germline V gene (reference sequence). CDR3 coding DNA: TGTGCCAGCAGCCCCGGGCCAGGCACAGATACGCAGTATTTT. Translating gives CASSPGPGTDTQYF.

This clonotype has only a few counts. The chain employs TRBV6-2 or TRBV6-3 and TRBJ2-7, with D possibly TRBD2 on 6 matching bases. The CDR3 loop spans 14 amino acids. V was clipped by 0 bases and J by 2 bases, with 8 bases between them. The V gene's germline CDR1 is MNHEY and CDR2 SVGEGT. The CDR3: CASSYSGEAYEQYF. As DNA, the CDR3 is TGTGCCAGCAGTTACTCTGGGGAGGCCTACGAGCAGTACTTC.

The chain is built from TRBV2 and TRBJ1-1, with 7 bases that match TRBD1. There are 12 residues in the CDR3. Looked up from germline, CDR1 is SNHLY and CDR2 is FYNNEI. DNA for the CDR3: TGTGCATCAACAGGGGACGACACTGAAGCTTTCTTT. Translating gives CASTGDDTEAFF.

Many counts were recorded for this clonotype. V is TRBV7-9 and J is TRBJ2-3; D uncertain. The germline V gene has CDR1 SEHNR and CDR2 FQNEAQ (reference sequence). The CDR3 runs to 15 residues. With 6 bases removed from V and 0 bases from J, the gap between germline ends came to 13 bases. CDR3 amino acids: CASSNGPLSTDTQYF. DNA of the CDR3: TGTGCCAGCAGTAATGGACCCCTGAGCACAGATACGCAGTATTTT. Looking up the rest from reference TRBV7-9 and TRBJ2-3 gives the full variable domain: DTGVSQNPRHKITKRGQNVTFRCDPISEHNRLYWYRQTLGQGPEFLTYFQNEAQLEKSRLLSDRFSAERPKGSFSTLEIQRTEQGDSAMYLCASSNGPLSTDTQYFGPGTRLTVL.

The chain links TRBV3-1 to TRBJ2-1; weak D call: TRBD2 (6 bases). Per the germline V gene, CDR1 is LGHDT and CDR2 is YNNKEL (reference sequence). With 1 base removed from V and 4 bases from J, the gap between germline ends came to 14 bases. This CDR3 has 16 residues. The CDR3 nucleotides are TGTGCCAGCAGCCAAGTTGGGGGGAGCTTATACAATGAGCAGTTCTTC. This sequence encodes CASSQVGGSLYNEQFF.

The table lists this clonotype with a few counts. The V and J genes are TRBV7-9 and TRBJ2-7, with 7 bases identical to TRBD1. The V gene's germline CDR1 is SEHNR and CDR2 FQNEAQ (reference sequence). CDR3 length: 15 amino acids. V lost 5 bases, J lost 0 bases, and 7 bases stayed unmatched. CDR3 in amino acids: CASSPRDSSSYEQYF. CDR3 nucleotide sequence: TGTGCCAGCAGCCCGAGGGACAGTTCCTCCTACGAGCAGTACTTC.

The chain carries TRBV6-2 or TRBV6-3 and TRBJ2-3, with 8 bases identical to TRBD2. V lost 7 bases to trimming and J lost 0 bases; unmatched junction nucleotides: 24. Germline assignment: CDR1 MNHEY and CDR2 SVGEGT. The CDR3 length is 21 residues. CDR3 region: CASTLTLWRGAPPLSTDTQYF. CDR3 bases: TGTGCCAGCACCCTAACCCTCTGGCGGGGGGCGCCGCCTCTTAGCACAGATACGCAGTATTTT.

This clonotype was counted between two and nine times. The genes are TRBV6-2 or TRBV6-3 and TRBJ2-7; D is uncertain. Germline V CDR1 and CDR2: MNHEY, SVGEGT. Trimming took off 0 bases at V and 2 bases at J, with 20 bases between the two ends. The CDR3 loop spans 18 amino acids. The CDR3, as DNA: TGTGCCAGCAGTTACTCCGGCGGCCCGTACCGTCGGGCCTACGAGCAGTACTTC. Amino acids: CASSYSGGPYRRAYEQYF.